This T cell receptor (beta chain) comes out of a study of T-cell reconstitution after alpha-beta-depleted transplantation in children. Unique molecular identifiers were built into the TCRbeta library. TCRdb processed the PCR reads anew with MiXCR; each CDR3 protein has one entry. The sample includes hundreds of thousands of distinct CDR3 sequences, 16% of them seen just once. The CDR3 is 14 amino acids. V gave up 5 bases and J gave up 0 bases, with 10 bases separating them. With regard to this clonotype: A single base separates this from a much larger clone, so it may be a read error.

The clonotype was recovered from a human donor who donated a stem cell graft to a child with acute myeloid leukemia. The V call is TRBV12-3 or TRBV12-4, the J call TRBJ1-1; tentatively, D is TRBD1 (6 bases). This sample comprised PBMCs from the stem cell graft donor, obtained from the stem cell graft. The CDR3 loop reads CASSPGVVNTEAFF. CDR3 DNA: TGTGCCAGCAGTCCAGGGGTAGTGAACACTGAAGCTTTCTTT.